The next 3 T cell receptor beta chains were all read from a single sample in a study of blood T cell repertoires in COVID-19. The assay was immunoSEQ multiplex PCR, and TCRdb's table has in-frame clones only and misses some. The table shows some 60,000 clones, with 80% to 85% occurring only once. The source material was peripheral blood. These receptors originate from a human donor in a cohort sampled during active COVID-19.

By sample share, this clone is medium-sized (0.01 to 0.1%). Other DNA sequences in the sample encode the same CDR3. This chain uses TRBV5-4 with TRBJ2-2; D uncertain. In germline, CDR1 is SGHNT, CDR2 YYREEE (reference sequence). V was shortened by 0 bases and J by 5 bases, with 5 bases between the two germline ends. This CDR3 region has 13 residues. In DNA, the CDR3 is TGTGCCAGCAGCTTGGGTCAGACCGGGGAGCTGTTTTTT. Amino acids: CASSLGQTGELFF.

The CDR3 loop is CSVQSAGLGRDYTF. DNA of the CDR3: TGCAGCGTTCAGAGTGCCGGGTTAGGCCGGGACTACACCTTC. V usage is TRBV29-1 and J usage is TRBJ1-2; D is unclear. Trimming shortened V by 5 bases and J by 10 bases, and 23 bases separated the two germline ends. CDR1 and CDR2 (germline): SQVTM, ANQGSEA. This CDR3 spans 14 amino acids. Full variable domain (missing parts from reference TRBV29-1 and TRBJ1-2): SAVISQKPSRDICQRGTSLTIQCQVDSQVTMMFWYRQQPGQSLTLIATANQGSEATYESGFVIDKFPISRPNLTFSTLTVSNMSPEDSSIYLCSVQSAGLGRDYTFGSGTRLTVV.

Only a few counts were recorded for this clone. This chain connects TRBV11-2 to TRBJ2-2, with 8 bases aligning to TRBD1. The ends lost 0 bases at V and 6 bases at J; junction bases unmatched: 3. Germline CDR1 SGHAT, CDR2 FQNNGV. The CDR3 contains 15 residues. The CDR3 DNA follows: TGTGCCAGCAGCTTAGACCTCAGGGGGCCCGGGGAGCTGTTTTTT. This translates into CASSLDLRGPGELFF.